The 20 T cell receptor beta chains given below trace back to one sample, sequenced in a study of shared clonotypes between healthy human individuals. TCRdb's table, derived via immunoSEQ multiplex PCR, lists solely in-frame clones and lacks some. Of fewer than 500,000 clones in the sample, roughly 79% were seen once. The sample consisted of PBMCs. The receptor set was obtained from a woman in her forties in good health. Some clones in this sample may be carry-over from other donors' samples.

V and J are TRBV4-1 and TRBJ2-1; possible D gene TRBD2, 5 bases. Trimming cost V 0 bases and J 14 bases, with 8 bases left between them. The CDR3 totals 11 residues. Germline V gene data show CDR1 as MGHRA and CDR2 as YSYEKL. The CDR3 nucleotides read TGCGCCAGCAGCCAAGAGAGGGATGAGTTCTTC. This encodes CASSQERDEFF.

The rearrangement uses TRBV11-2 and TRBJ2-7, with TRBD2 matching 11 bases. The V gene end was trimmed by 5 bases and the J gene end by 1 base; junction bases not matched to a gene: 10. Looked up from germline, CDR1 is SGHAT and CDR2 is FQNNGV. The CDR3 totals 17 residues. CDR3 nucleotides: TGTGCCAGCAGCGTCAGAGGGGGGACTAGCGGATCCTACGAGCAGTACTTC. Translated, it gives CASSVRGGTSGSYEQYF.

This chain connects TRBV6-5 to TRBJ2-1; D is possibly TRBD1 or TRBD2 (5 bases each). The CDR3 runs to 13 residues. Trimming pared 5 bases from V and 5 bases from J, leaving 10 bases between. Germline-derived CDR1 and CDR2 are MNHEY and SVGAGI. Here the CDR3 reads CASSIQGDNEQFF. The CDR3 DNA reads as TGTGCCAGCAGTATTCAGGGAGACAATGAGCAGTTCTTC.

The chain employs TRBV14 and TRBJ2-2, with D maybe TRBD2 (6 bases). V was trimmed by 4 bases and J by 3 bases, leaving 15 bases between them. The CDR3 totals 16 residues. Germline CDR1 is SGHDN and CDR2 is FVKESK. CDR3 sequence (DNA): TGTGCCAGCAGCCCTCGAGGAGGGAGTGACACCGGGGAGCTGTTTTTT. This translates into CASSPRGGSDTGELFF.

The rearrangement joins TRBV29-1 to TRBJ1-2, with TRBD1 matching 9 bases. V shed 6 bases and J 8 bases; nucleotides not matched to a gene: 10. The CDR3 has 13 residues. The germline V gene encodes CDR1 SQVTM and CDR2 ANQGSEA. The CDR3 sequence: CSVGQGNKEGYTF. CDR3 bases: TGCAGCGTCGGACAGGGGAATAAAGAAGGCTACACCTTC.

This clone was detected many times. The chain uses TRBV19 and TRBJ1-5; D is unresolved. CDR1 and CDR2 from the germline V gene are LNHDA and SQIVND (reference sequence). Trimming removed 3 bases from V and 6 bases from J, with 6 bases in between. The CDR3 has 12 residues. The CDR3 nucleotides are TGTGCCAGTAGTATCCCCTCTCAGCCCCAGCATTTT. Protein sequence: CASSIPSQPQHF.

The V gene is TRBV7-3, the J gene TRBJ1-2; D remains unclear. The CDR3 runs to 14 residues. Trimming pared 2 bases from V and 4 bases from J, leaving 11 bases between. Germline V gives CDR1 SGHTA, CDR2 FQGTGA. The DNA for the CDR3 is TGTGCCAGCAGCTTAGAGGCGGTCGGCTATGGCTACACCTTC. As protein: CASSLEAVGYGYTF.

The gene calls are TRBV9 and TRBJ1-2; D perhaps matches TRBD1 (5 bases). This CDR3 comprises 11 residues. Germline V lookup: CDR1 SGDLS, CDR2 YYNGEE. The V end lost 4 bases, the J end lost 8 bases, and 9 bases lay between the germline ends. CDR3 nucleotide sequence: TGTGCCAGCAGCCCAGGGCTGGGCTACACCTTC. Protein product: CASSPGLGYTF.

The rearrangement uses TRBV5-4 and TRBJ2-1, with D unresolved. From germline, CDR1 is SGHNT and CDR2 YYREEE (reference sequence). V lost 3 bases to trimming and J lost 8 bases, with 9 bases between them. CDR3 length: 12 residues. The CDR3 sequence is CASSSPADEQFF. The DNA of the CDR3 is TGTGCCAGCAGCTCCCCAGCAGATGAGCAGTTCTTC.

CDR3 DNA: TGTGCCAGTAGTACCGGGACTGGGTACGAGCAGTACTTC. Its translation is CASSTGTGYEQYF. The V call is TRBV19, the J call TRBJ2-7, with TRBD2 as a possible D gene (6 bases). Trimming removed 4 bases at V and 4 bases at J, with 11 bases between. The CDR3 covers 13 residues. Germline V CDR1 and CDR2: LNHDA, SQIVND (reference sequence).

The chain links TRBV2 to TRBJ2-2; D gene ambiguous. Per the germline V gene, CDR1 is SNHLY and CDR2 is FYNNEI. Trimming removed 7 bases at V and 2 bases at J, with 11 bases between. CDR3 length: 14 amino acids. As DNA, the CDR3 is TGTGCCAGCACGAACGAACTTAACACCGGGGAGCTGTTTTTT. The encoded protein is CASTNELNTGELFF.

This chain joins TRBV11-2 and TRBJ1-1; no reliable D call. Trimming removed 1 base at V and 8 bases at J, with 5 bases between. The CDR3 spans 11 residues. Germline V gene data show CDR1 as SGHAT and CDR2 as FQNNGV. The CDR3 loop is CASSLAAEAFF. The CDR3 nucleotides read TGTGCCAGCAGCTTAGCCGCGGAAGCTTTCTTT.

This clone showed up many times. V is TRBV6-5 and J is TRBJ1-5; D is unresolved. CDR3 length: 11 residues. V was shortened by 4 bases and J by 7 bases, with 5 bases between the two germline ends. Germline-derived CDR1 and CDR2 are MNHEY and SVGAGI. In DNA form, the CDR3 reads TGTGCCAGCAGTTCGGAGCAGCCCCAGCATTTT. Protein product: CASSSEQPQHF.

This chain joins TRBV5-6 and TRBJ2-5, with 9 bases matching TRBD2. The CDR3 is 19 residues long. V gave up 1 base and J gave up 5 bases; unmatched junction bases: 18. Germline-derived CDR1 and CDR2 are SGHDT and YYEEEE. The CDR3 nucleotides read TGTGCCAGCAGCTTGTCATCCGGTAGCGGGAGTCGTCCCCGGGAGACCCAGTACTTC. Translation: CASSLSSGSGSRPRETQYF.

V gene TRBV4-3 combines with J gene TRBJ1-3, with D possibly TRBD1 on 6 matching bases. V was shortened by 0 bases and J by 4 bases, with 10 bases between the two germline ends. Germline CDR1 LGHNA, CDR2 YSLEER. This CDR3 is 15 amino acids long. The CDR3 sequence is CASSQDTGSGNTIYF. In DNA, the CDR3 is TGCGCCAGCAGCCAAGATACAGGGTCCGGAAACACCATATATTTT.

V usage is TRBV2 and J usage is TRBJ1-2; 8 nucleotides align to TRBD1. CDR3 length equals 16 residues. Germline lookup yields CDR1 SNHLY and CDR2 FYNNEI. Germline trimming cut 7 bases from V and 7 bases from J; bases unmatched to any gene: 17. In DNA, the CDR3 is TGTGCCAGCATCCCTCGCGGGGGGCAGGGGGCATCTGGCTACACCTTC. This encodes CASIPRGGQGASGYTF.

The chain combines TRBV20-1 with TRBJ1-1, with a weak D call TRBD1 (5 bases). This CDR3 comprises 11 residues. Trimming took off 3 bases at V and 6 bases at J, with 8 bases between the two ends. Germline V lookup: CDR1 DFQATT, CDR2 SNEGSKA (reference sequence). DNA of the CDR3: TGCAGTGCTAGCAGGGTTCCTGAAGCTTTCTTT. It specifies CSASRVPEAFF.

The genes are TRBV7-3 and TRBJ2-1; 7 bases line up with TRBD2. The CDR3 consists of 15 residues. Germline CDR1 reads SGHTA; CDR2 reads FQGTGA. The ends lost 3 bases at V and 9 bases at J; junction bases unmatched: 11. In DNA form, the CDR3 reads TGTGCCAGCAGCTTTATCCCACCCCCGGGAGGTGAGCAGTTCTTC. Protein: CASSFIPPPGGEQFF.

The chain combines TRBV15 with TRBJ1-2; no firm D call. CDR1 and CDR2 (germline): LNHNV, YYDKDF (reference sequence). The CDR3 totals 13 residues. V gave up 0 bases and J gave up 5 bases, with 7 bases separating them. The CDR3 bases are TGTGCCACCAGCAGAGATGGTAGTTATGGCTACACCTTC. This codes for CATSRDGSYGYTF.

The sample holds one count of this clone. J is TRBJ2-3 and V is TRBV28, with 8 bases fitting TRBD1. Germline V lookup: CDR1 MDHEN, CDR2 SYDVKM. This CDR3 comprises 13 residues. With V trimmed by 5 bases and J by 4 bases, 2 bases remained unmatched. DNA of the CDR3: TGTGCCAGCAGTCCCAGGGGGCCAGATACGCAGTATTTT. Its protein product is CASSPRGPDTQYF. Supplemented by reference TRBV28 and TRBJ2-3, the full variable domain reads DVKVTQSSRYLVKRTGEKVFLECVQDMDHENMFWYRQDPGLGLRLIYFSYDVKMKEKGDIPEGYSVSREKKERFSLILESASTNQTSMYLCASSPRGPDTQYFGPGTRLTVL.